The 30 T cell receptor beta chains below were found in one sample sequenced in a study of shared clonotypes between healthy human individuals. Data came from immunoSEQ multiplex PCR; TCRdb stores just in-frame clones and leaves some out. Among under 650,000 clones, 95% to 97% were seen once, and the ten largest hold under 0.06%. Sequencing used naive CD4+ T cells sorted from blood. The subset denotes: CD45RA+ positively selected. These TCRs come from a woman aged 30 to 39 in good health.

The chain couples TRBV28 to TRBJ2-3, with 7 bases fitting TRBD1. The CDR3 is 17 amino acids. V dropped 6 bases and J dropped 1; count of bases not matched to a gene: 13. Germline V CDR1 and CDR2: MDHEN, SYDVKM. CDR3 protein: CASRGYRQGSGTDTQYF. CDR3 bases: TGTGCCAGCAGGGGTTACCGACAGGGATCGGGCACAGATACGCAGTATTTT.

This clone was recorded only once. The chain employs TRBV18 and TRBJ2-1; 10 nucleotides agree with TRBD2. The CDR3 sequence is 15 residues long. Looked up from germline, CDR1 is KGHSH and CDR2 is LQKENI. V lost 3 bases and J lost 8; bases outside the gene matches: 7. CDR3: CASSPALAGEDEQFF. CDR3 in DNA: TGTGCCAGCTCACCGGCTCTAGCGGGAGAGGATGAGCAGTTCTTC.

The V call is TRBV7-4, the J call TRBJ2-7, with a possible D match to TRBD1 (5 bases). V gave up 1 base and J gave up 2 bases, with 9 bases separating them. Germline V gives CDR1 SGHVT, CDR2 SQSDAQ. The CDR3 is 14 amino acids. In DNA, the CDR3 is TGTGCCAGCAGCTTAGACAGGAGAACCTACGAGCAGTACTTC. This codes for CASSLDRRTYEQYF.

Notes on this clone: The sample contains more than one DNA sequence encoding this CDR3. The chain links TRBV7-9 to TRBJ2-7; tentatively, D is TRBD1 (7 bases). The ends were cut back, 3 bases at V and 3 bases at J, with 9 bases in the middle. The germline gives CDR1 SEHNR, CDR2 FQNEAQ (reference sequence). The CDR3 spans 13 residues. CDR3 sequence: CASSLQGGYEQYF. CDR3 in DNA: TGTGCCAGCAGCTTGCAGGGGGGCTACGAGCAGTACTTC.

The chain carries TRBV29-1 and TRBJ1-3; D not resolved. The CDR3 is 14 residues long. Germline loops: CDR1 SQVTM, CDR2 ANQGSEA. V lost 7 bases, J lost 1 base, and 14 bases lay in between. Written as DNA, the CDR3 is TGCAGCGCCAGGCATCCGGGATCTGGAAACACCATATATTTT. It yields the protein CSARHPGSGNTIYF.

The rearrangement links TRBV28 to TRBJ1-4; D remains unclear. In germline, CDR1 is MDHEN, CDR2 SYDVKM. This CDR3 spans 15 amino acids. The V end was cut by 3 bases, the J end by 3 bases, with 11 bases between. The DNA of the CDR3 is TGTGCCAGCAGTTTCCTGTCAAGGGCTAATGAAAAACTGTTTTTT. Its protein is CASSFLSRANEKLFF.

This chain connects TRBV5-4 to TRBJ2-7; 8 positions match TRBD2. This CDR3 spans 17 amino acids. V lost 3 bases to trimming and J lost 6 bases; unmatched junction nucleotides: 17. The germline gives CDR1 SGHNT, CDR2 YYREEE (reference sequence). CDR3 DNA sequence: TGTGCCAGCAGCTCCATTAGCGGGACAAACCCCTCGGGCGAGCAGTACTTC. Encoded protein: CASSSISGTNPSGEQYF.

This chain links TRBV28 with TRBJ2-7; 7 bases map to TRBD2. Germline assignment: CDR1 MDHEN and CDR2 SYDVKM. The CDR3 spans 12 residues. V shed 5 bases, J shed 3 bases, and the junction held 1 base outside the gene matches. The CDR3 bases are TGTGCCAGCAGTAGCGGGAACTACGAGCAGTACTTC. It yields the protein CASSSGNYEQYF.

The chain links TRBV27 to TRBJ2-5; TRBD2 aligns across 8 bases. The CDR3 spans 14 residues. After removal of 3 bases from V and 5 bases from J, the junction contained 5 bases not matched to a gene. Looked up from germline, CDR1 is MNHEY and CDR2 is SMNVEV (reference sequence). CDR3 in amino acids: CASSLGLVGETQYF. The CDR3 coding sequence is TGTGCCAGCAGTTTGGGACTAGTTGGCGAGACCCAGTACTTC.

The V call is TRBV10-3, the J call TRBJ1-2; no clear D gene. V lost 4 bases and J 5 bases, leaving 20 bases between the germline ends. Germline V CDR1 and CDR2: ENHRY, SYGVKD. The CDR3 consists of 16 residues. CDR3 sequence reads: CAISVVDATLQYGYTF. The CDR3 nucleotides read TGTGCCATCAGTGTCGTCGACGCTACACTCCAATATGGCTACACCTTC.

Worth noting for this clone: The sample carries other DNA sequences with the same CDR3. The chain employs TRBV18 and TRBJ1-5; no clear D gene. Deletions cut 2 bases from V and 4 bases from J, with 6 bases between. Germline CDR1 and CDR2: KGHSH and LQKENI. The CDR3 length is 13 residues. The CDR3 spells CASSPGGNQPQHF. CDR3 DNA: TGTGCCAGCTCACCAGGAGGGAATCAGCCCCAGCATTTT. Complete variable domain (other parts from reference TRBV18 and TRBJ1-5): NAGVMQNPRHLVRRRGQEARLRCSPMKGHSHVYWYRQLPEEGLKFMVYLQKENIIDESGMPKERFSAEFPKEGPSILRIQQVVRGDSAAYFCASSPGGNQPQHFGDGTRLSIL.

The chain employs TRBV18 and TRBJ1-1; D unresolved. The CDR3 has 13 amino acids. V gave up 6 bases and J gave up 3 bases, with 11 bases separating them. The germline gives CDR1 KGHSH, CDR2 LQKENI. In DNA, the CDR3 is TGTGCCAGCTCGGCGGGTCTAGACACTGAAGCTTTCTTT. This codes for CASSAGLDTEAFF.

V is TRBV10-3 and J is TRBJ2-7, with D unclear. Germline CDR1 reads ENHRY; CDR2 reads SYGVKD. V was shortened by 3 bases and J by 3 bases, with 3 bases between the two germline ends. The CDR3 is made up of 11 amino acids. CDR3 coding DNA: TGTGCCATCAGTGACAACTACGAGCAGTACTTC. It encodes CAISDNYEQYF.

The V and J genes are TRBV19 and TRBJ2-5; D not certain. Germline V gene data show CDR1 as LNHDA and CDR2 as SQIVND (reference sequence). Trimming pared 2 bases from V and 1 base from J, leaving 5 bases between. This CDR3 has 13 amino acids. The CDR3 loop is CASSIQLQETQYF. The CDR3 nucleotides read TGTGCCAGTAGTATACAGCTCCAAGAGACCCAGTACTTC.

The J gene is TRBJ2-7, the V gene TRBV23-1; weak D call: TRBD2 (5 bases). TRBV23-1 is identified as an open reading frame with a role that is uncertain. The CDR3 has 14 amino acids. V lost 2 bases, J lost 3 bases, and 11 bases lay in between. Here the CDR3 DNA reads TGCGCCAGCAGTCAAGTAGCGAAACACTACGAGCAGTACTTC. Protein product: CASSQVAKHYEQYF.

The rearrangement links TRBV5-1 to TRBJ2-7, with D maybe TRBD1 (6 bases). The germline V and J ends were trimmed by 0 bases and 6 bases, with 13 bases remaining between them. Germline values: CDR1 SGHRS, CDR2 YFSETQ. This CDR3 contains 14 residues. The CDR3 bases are TGCGCCAGCAGCTTGGGGGTGCCAGGGGTCGAGCAGTACTTC. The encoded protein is CASSLGVPGVEQYF. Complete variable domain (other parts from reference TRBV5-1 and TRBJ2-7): KAGVTQTPRYLIKTRGQQVTLSCSPISGHRSVSWYQQTPGQGLQFLFEYFSETQRNKGNFPGRFSGRQFSNSRSEMNVSTLELGDSALYLCASSLGVPGVEQYFGPGTRLTVT.

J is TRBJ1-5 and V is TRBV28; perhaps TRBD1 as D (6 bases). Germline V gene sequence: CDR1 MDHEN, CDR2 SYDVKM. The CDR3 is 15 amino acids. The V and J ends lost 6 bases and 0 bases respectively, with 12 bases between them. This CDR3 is CASRYGTPSNQPQHF. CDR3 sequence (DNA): TGTGCCAGCAGATACGGGACACCTAGCAATCAGCCCCAGCATTTT.

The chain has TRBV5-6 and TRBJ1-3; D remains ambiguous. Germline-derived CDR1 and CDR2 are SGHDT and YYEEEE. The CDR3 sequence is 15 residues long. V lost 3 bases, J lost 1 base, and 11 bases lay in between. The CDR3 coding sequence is TGTGCCAGCAGCTATACATGGGCTTCTGGAAACACCATATATTTT. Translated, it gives CASSYTWASGNTIYF.

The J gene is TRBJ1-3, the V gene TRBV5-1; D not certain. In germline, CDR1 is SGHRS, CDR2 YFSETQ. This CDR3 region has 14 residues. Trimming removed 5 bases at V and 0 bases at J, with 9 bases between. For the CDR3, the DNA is TGCGCCAGCAGTCCCCCGGGCTCTGGAAACACCATATATTTT. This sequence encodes CASSPPGSGNTIYF.

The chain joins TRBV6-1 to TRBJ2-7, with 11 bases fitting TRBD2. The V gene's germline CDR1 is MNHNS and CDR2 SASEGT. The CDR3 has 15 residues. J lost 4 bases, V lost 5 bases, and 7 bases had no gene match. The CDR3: CASSSRLAGLYEQYF. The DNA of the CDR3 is TGTGCCAGCAGTTCCAGACTAGCGGGGTTATACGAGCAGTACTTC.

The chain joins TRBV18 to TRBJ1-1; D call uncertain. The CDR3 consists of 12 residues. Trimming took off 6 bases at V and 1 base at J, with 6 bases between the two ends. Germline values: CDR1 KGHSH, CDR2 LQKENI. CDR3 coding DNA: TGTGCCAGCTCTGGTCGGAACACTGAAGCTTTCTTT. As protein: CASSGRNTEAFF.

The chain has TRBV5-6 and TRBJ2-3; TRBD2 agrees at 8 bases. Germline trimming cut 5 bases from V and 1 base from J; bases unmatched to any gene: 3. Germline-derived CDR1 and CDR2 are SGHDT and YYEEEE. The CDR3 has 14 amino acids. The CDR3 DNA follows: TGTGCCAGCAGTCAGACTAGCGGCACAGATACGCAGTATTTT. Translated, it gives CASSQTSGTDTQYF.

CDR3 in amino acids: CASSEWGGMTDTQYF. CDR3 in DNA: TGCGCCAGCAGTGAGTGGGGCGGGATGACAGATACGCAGTATTTT. The chain joins TRBV10-2 to TRBJ2-3; a weak D match, TRBD2 (6 bases). Trimming left V 1 base short and J 3 bases short, with 11 bases between. The CDR3 runs 15 residues. Germline values: CDR1 WSHSY, CDR2 SAAADI.

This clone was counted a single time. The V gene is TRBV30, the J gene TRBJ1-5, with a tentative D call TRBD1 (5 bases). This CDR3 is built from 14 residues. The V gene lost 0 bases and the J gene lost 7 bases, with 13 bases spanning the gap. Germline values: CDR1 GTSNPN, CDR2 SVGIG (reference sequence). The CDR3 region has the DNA TGTGCCTGGAGTGTGGCGGGGGTAAGGCAGCCCCAGCATTTT. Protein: CAWSVAGVRQPQHF.

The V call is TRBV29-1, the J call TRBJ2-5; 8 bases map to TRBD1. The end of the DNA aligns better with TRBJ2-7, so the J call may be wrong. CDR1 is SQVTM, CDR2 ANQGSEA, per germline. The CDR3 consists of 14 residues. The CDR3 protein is CSVGVWDRYYEQYF. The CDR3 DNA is TGCAGCGTTGGCGTTTGGGACAGGTACTACGAGCAGTACTTC.

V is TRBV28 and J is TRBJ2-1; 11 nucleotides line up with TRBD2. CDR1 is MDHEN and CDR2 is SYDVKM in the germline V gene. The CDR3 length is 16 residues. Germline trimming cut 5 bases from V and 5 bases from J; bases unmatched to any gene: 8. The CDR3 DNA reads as TGTGCCAGCAGTCCACTTAGCGGGAGGGTTGACAATGAGCAGTTCTTC. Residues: CASSPLSGRVDNEQFF.

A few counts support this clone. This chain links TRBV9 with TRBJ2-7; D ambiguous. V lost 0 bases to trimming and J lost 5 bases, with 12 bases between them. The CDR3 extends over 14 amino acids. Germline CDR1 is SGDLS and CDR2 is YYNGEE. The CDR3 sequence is CASSVAFWVDEQYF. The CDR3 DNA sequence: TGTGCCAGCAGCGTAGCTTTCTGGGTAGACGAGCAGTACTTC. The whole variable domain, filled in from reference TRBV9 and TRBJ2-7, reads DSGVTQTPKHLITATGQRVTLRCSPRSGDLSVYWYQQSLDQGLQFLIQYYNGEERAKGNILERFSAQQFPDLHSELNLSSLELGDSALYFCASSVAFWVDEQYFGPGTRLTVT.

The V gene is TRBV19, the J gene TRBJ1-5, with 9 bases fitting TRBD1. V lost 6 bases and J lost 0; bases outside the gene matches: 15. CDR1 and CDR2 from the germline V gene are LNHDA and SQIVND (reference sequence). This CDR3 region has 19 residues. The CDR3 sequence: CASRPTLDRGLNSNQPQHF. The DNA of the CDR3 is TGTGCCAGTAGACCAACCCTGGACAGGGGTCTTAATAGCAATCAGCCCCAGCATTTT.

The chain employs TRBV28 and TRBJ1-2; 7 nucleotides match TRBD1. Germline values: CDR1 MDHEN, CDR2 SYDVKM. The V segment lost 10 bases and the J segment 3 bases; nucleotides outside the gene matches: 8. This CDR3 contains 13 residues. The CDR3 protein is CATPGQGDYGYTF. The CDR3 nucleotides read TGTGCCACCCCTGGTCAGGGGGACTATGGCTACACCTTC.

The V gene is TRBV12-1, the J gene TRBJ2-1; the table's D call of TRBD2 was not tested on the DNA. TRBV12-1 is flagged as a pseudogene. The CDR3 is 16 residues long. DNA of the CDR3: TGTGCCAGCAGCTCGACTAGCGGGCGATCCTACAATGAGCAGTTCTTC. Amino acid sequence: CASSSTSGRSYNEQFF.